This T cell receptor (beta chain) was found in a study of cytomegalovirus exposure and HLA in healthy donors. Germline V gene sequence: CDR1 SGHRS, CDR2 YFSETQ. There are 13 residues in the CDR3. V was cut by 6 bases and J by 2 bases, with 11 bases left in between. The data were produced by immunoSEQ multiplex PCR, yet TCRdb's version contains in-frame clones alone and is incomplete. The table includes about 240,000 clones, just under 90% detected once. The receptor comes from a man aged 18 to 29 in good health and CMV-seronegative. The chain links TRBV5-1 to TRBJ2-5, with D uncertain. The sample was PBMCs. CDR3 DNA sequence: TGCGCCAGCACCCCCAGTCCACAAGAGACCCAGTACTTC. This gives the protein CASTPSPQETQYF. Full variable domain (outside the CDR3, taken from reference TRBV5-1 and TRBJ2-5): KAGVTQTPRYLIKTRGQQVTLSCSPISGHRSVSWYQQTPGQGLQFLFEYFSETQRNKGNFPGRFSGRQFSNSRSEMNVSTLELGDSALYLCASTPSPQETQYFGPGTRLLVL.